The clone carrying this T cell receptor (beta chain) was seen more than once but under ten times. No antigen is known for it. This sample was taken from a study of blood T cells in healthy people across ages. Study findings and constraints: Older individuals had lower TCR beta diversity per million T cells (the decline was roughly linear).

A sample-barcoded 5' primer and a J-beta primer mix were used in a second PCR of roughly 7 to 11 cycles. Each CDR3 protein gets one entry after TCRdb re-called the 5' RACE reads with MiXCR. The sample shows some 900,000 distinct CDR3 sequences, about 48% of them seen only once. The sequence was obtained from a man younger than 45 in good health. Sequenced input: blood.

The CDR3 bases are TGTGCCAGCAGCAAACTACAGGGGGCTTTAGGGGAGACCCAGTACTTC. Translation: CASSKLQGALGETQYF. V usage is TRBV11-3 and J usage is TRBJ2-5; 9 bases align to TRBD1. This CDR3 contains 16 residues. Losses at the gene ends were 5 bases for V and 5 bases for J; bases not matched to a gene: 12. CDR1 and CDR2 (germline): SGHNT, YENEEA.